This T cell receptor (beta chain) was observed in a study of blood T cell repertoires in COVID-19. Study information: From the United States, Italy and Spain came samples of acute and convalescent COVID-19. PBMCs, B-cell-depleted T cells, or T cells provided the cDNA or gDNA that made up the material.

V lost 4 bases and J lost 0, with 9 bases in between. Germline V gene data show CDR1 as MNHEY and CDR2 as SVGAGI. This CDR3 comprises 14 residues. In the study's own analysis: By means of reference gene primer amplification, nucleated cell counts were estimated. The data were produced by immunoSEQ multiplex PCR, yet TCRdb's version contains in-frame clones alone and is incomplete. For V, J and clone size, that table is used; D and trimming come from the DNA. The sample comprises hundreds of thousands of clones, around 79% of which are singletons, and around 3.4% rests with the top ten. This clone has a single count. Other DNA sequences in the same sample also yield this CDR3.

V is TRBV6-5 and J is TRBJ1-1, with D uncertain. This receptor was taken from an elderly woman with acute or convalescent COVID-19. Sequencing input: peripheral blood. CDR3 sequence (DNA): TGTGCCAGCAGTTTTGGGAGCATGAACACTGAAGCTTTCTTT. It is translated as CASSFGSMNTEAFF.